Listed below are T cell receptor beta chains from one sample, sequenced in a study of technical replicates of blood from four donors. The table came from immunoSEQ multiplex PCR; TCRdb's copy has only in-frame clones and leaves some out. The sample has 70,000 or so clones, approximately 89% seen once. Source material: PBMCs. The receptors were sampled from a human donor in good health. Some clones in this sample may be carry-over from other donors' samples. Each CDR3 is given with its conserved first and last residue. D genes are given only for firm matches. Clone size is shown for a subset of rows, as once, few, many or a class of expanded clone.

TRBV7-6	TRBJ2-7	TRBD2	-	CASSLGGGSYEQYF	TGTGCCAGCAGCTTAGGCGGGGGCTCCTACGAGCAGTACTTC
TRBV6-5	TRBJ1-2	TRBD1	-	CASSSRTGLNGYTF	TGTGCCAGCAGTTCCCGGACAGGGCTGAATGGCTACACCTTC
TRBV2	TRBJ1-2	TRBD1	-	CASSEVRLTGGRYTF	TGTGCCAGCAGTGAAGTGCGTTTGACAGGGGGACGATACACCTTC
TRBV5-6	TRBJ2-1	TRBD2	-	CASTHSGNEQFF	TGTGCCAGCACCCATAGCGGGAATGAGCAGTTCTTC
TRBV19	TRBJ1-2	-	-	CASREPVTRGYTF	TGTGCCAGTAGGGAACCCGTGACACGAGGCTACACCTTC
TRBV25-1	TRBJ1-4	TRBD1	once	CASSELGDREKLFF	TGTGCCAGCAGTGAACTCGGGGACAGAGAAAAACTGTTTTTT
TRBV6-1	TRBJ1-2	-	-	CASSDGTYGYYGYTF	TGTGCCAGCAGTGACGGCACTTACGGGTATTATGGCTACACCTTC
TRBV18	TRBJ2-7	TRBD2	-	CASSPLNGGSSYEQYF	TGTGCCAGCTCACCACTGAACGGGGGGAGCTCCTACGAGCAGTACTTC
TRBV7-2	TRBJ1-4	-	-	CASSLGRFATNEKLFF	TGTGCCAGCAGCTTAGGAAGATTTGCGACTAATGAAAAACTGTTTTTT
TRBV2	TRBJ2-2	TRBD2	-	CASSGVAGQDTGELFF	TGTGCCAGCAGTGGGGTAGCGGGTCAAGACACCGGGGAGCTGTTTTTT
TRBV25-1	TRBJ1-2	-	-	CASKAVGVSGYTF	TGTGCCAGCAAGGCGGTCGGGGTATCTGGCTACACCTTC
TRBV9	TRBJ2-3	TRBD2	once	CASSGWTSGTDTQYF	TGTGCCAGCAGCGGTTGGACTAGCGGCACAGATACGCAGTATTTT
TRBV5-1	TRBJ2-7	-	-	CASSLDRAQREYF	TGCGCCAGCAGCTTGGACAGGGCCCAACGGGAGTACTTC
TRBV7-8	TRBJ2-1	TRBD2	-	CASSLGGLAVNNEQFF	TGTGCCAGCAGCTTAGGGGGACTAGCGGTCAACAATGAGCAGTTCTTC
TRBV7-8	TRBJ1-4	TRBD1	-	CASSLQGAGEKLFF	TGTGCCAGCAGCCTACAGGGGGCCGGGGAAAAACTGTTTTTT
TRBV9	TRBJ1-6	-	-	CASSATGTHNSPLHF	TGTGCCAGCAGCGCCACAGGGACCCATAATTCACCCCTCCACTTT
TRBV4-1	TRBJ2-7	TRBD1	-	CASSFLGQGSYEQYF	TGCGCCAGCAGCTTCCTTGGACAGGGGTCCTACGAGCAGTACTTC
TRBV10-3	TRBJ1-1	TRBD1	-	CAISAGQVSLGTEAFF	TGTGCCATCAGTGCCGGACAGGTTAGTCTAGGAACTGAAGCTTTCTTT
TRBV7-9	TRBJ2-5	TRBD1	-	CASSYYLGQGMAETQYF	TGTGCCAGCAGCTATTACCTAGGACAGGGGATGGCGGAGACCCAGTACTTC
TRBV7-9	TRBJ1-6	-	-	CASSLRDWSSPLHF	TGTGCCAGCAGCTTACGGGATTGGTCATCACCCCTCCACTTT
TRBV7-9	TRBJ1-6	-	-	CASSFPNSPLHF	TGTGCCAGCAGCTTCCCAAATTCACCCCTCCACTTT
TRBV7-9	TRBJ2-1	-	few	CASSLTGDNEQFF	TGTGCCAGCAGCTTGACAGGTGACAATGAGCAGTTCTTC
TRBV2	TRBJ2-3	TRBD2	-	CASSEQAAGGQDTQYF	TGTGCCAGCAGTGAACAGGCAGCGGGGGGGCAAGATACGCAGTATTTT
TRBV7-2	TRBJ2-7	-	-	CASRLRIAEIYEQYF	TGTGCCAGCAGACTCCGGATAGCGGAGATCTACGAGCAGTACTTC
TRBV6-6	TRBJ2-1	-	-	CASQTEQALVLSEQFF	TGTGCCAGCCAAACAGAACAGGCCCTTGTTTTGAGTGAGCAGTTCTTC
TRBV15	TRBJ2-7	-	-	CATSTALGGTSYEQYF	TGTGCCACCAGCACCGCCCTTGGCGGGACGTCCTACGAGCAGTACTTC
TRBV18	TRBJ2-2	-	-	CASTTTLPGELFF	TGTGCCAGCACAACCACCCTCCCCGGGGAGCTGTTTTTT
TRBV7-9	TRBJ1-2	-	-	CASSPRTAASNYGYTF	TGTGCCAGCAGCCCCCGGACAGCCGCCTCAAACTATGGCTACACCTTC
TRBV27	TRBJ2-1	TRBD2	-	CASSFIGLALNPNEQFF	TGTGCCAGCAGTTTCATAGGACTAGCGTTGAACCCCAATGAGCAGTTCTTC
TRBV7-2	TRBJ2-4	-	-	CASSLVGSQAAKNIQYF	TGTGCCAGCAGCTTAGTAGGGAGCCAGGCCGCCAAAAACATTCAGTACTTC
TRBV11-2	TRBJ2-1	TRBD2	-	CASSLLGTSGNEQFF	TGTGCCAGCAGCTTACTTGGGACTAGCGGCAATGAGCAGTTCTTC
TRBV7-2	TRBJ2-7	TRBD1	-	CASSLGQGAYEQYF	TGTGCCAGCAGCCTGGGACAGGGGGCTTACGAGCAGTACTTC
TRBV10-3	TRBJ1-1	TRBD1	-	CATRPGQGPEAFF	TGTGCCACCCGCCCGGGACAGGGACCTGAAGCTTTCTTT
TRBV7-2	TRBJ2-5	TRBD1	-	CASSTHRGPETQYF	TGTGCCAGCAGCACCCACAGGGGCCCAGAGACCCAGTACTTC
TRBV6-5	TRBJ1-2	TRBD1	-	CASSRQGARDGYTF	TGTGCCAGCAGCCGACAGGGGGCGCGGGATGGCTACACCTTC
TRBV15	TRBJ2-3	TRBD2	-	CATSSSGRVDTQYF	TGTGCCACCAGTTCCAGCGGGAGGGTGGATACGCAGTATTTT
TRBV7-2	TRBJ2-1	-	-	CASSSKRYNEQFF	TGTGCCAGCAGCTCAAAGAGGTACAATGAGCAGTTCTTC
TRBV6-5	TRBJ2-5	-	-	CASYTPGFGQETQYF	TGTGCCAGCTACACCCCCGGGTTTGGACAAGAGACCCAGTACTTC
TRBV10-3	TRBJ1-2	-	few	CAIRVLEGGYTF	TGTGCCATCAGGGTCCTCGAGGGTGGCTACACCTTC